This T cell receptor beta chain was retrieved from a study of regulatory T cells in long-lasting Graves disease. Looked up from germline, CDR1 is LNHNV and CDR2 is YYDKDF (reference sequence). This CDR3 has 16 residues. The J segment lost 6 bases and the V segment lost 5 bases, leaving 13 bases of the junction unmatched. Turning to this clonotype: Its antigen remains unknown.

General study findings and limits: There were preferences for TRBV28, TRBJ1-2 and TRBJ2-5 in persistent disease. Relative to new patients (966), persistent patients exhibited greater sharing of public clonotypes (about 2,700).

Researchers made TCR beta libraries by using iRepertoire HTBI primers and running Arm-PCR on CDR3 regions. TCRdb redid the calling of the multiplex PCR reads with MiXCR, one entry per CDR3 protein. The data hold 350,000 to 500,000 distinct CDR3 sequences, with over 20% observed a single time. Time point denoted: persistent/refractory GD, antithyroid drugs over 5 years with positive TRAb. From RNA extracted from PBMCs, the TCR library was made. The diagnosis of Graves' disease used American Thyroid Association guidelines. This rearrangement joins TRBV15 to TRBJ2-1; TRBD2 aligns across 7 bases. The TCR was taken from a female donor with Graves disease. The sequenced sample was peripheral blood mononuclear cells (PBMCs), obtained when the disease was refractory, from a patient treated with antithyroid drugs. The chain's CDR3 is CATSYPRRGVLNEQFF. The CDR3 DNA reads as TGTGCCACCAGCTATCCCCGACGGGGGGTCCTCAATGAGCAGTTCTTC. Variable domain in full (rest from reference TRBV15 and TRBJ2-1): DAMVIQNPRYQVTQFGKPVTLSCSQTLNHNVMYWYQQKSSQAPKLLFHYYDKDFNNEADTPDNFQSRRPNTSFCFLDIRSPGLGDTAMYLCATSYPRRGVLNEQFFGPGTRLTVL.